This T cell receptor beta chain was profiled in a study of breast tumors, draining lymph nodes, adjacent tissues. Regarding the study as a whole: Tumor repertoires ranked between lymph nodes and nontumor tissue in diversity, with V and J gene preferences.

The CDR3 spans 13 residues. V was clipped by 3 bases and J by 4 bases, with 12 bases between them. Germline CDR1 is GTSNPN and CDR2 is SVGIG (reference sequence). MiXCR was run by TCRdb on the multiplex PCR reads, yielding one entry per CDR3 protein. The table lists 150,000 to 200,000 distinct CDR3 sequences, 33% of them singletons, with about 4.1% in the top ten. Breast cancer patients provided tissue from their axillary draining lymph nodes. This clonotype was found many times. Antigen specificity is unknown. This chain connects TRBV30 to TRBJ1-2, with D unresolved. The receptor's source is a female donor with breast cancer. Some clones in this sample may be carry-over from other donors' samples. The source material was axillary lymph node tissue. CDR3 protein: CAWRLKAIYGYTF. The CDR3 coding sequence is TGTGCCTGGAGGTTAAAGGCGATCTATGGCTACACCTTC.